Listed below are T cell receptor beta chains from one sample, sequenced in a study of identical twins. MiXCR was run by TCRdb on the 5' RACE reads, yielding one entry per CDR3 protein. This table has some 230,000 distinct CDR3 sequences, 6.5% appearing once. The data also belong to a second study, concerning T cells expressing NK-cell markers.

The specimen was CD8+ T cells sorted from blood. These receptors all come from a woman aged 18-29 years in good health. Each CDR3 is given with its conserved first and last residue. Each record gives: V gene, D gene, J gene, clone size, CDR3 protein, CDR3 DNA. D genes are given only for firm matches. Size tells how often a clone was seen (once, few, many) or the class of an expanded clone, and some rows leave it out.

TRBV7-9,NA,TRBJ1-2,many,CASSLAGAGGYTF,TGTGCCAGCAGCTTAGCGGGGGCAGGCGGCTACACCTTC
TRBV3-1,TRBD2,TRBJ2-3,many,CASSPVIAGFPDTQYF,TGTGCCAGCAGCCCGGTGATAGCGGGTTTCCCAGATACGCAGTATTTT
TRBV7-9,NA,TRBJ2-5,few,CASSILGPWLRQETQYF,TGTGCCAGCAGCATACTGGGCCCGTGGCTTAGACAAGAGACCCAGTACTTC
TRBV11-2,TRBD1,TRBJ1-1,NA,CASSFLRQGWAFF,TGTGCCAGCAGCTTCCTACGACAGGGTTGGGCTTTCTTT
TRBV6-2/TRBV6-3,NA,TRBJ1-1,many,CASSPVVKGHTEAFF,TGTGCCAGCAGTCCGGTGGTGAAGGGTCACACTGAAGCTTTCTTT
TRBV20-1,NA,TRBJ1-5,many,CSASQGYSNQPQHF,TGCAGTGCTAGCCAGGGTTATAGCAATCAGCCCCAGCATTTT
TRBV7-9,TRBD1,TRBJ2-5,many,CASSSSQGAWETQYF,TGTGCCAGCAGCTCTAGTCAGGGGGCTTGGGAGACCCAGTACTTC
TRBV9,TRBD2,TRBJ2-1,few,CASSGLGLAGTHPDEQFF,TGTGCCAGCAGCGGCCTCGGGCTAGCGGGGACCCATCCCGATGAGCAGTTCTTC
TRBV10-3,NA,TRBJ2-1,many,CAISDLSPSEQFF,TGTGCCATCAGTGACCTTAGTCCAAGTGAGCAGTTCTTC
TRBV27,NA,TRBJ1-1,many,CASSLGFPGTIEAFF,TGTGCCAGCAGTTTAGGATTTCCGGGGACCATTGAAGCTTTCTTT
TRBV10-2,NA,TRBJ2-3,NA,CASSTGSVADTQYF,TGCGCCAGCAGCACAGGGTCCGTAGCAGATACGCAGTATTTT
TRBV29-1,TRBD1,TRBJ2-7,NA,CSVEEVEVRTGVFEQYF,TGCAGCGTTGAAGAGGTCGAGGTGAGGACAGGGGTTTTCGAGCAGTACTTC
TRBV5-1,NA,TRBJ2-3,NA,CASSLMGFPSTDTQYF,TGCGCCAGCAGCTTGATGGGATTTCCTAGCACAGATACGCAGTATTTT
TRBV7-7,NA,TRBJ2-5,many,CASSPQIGVGQETQYF,TGTGCTAGCAGCCCCCAGATTGGGGTGGGCCAAGAGACCCAGTACTTC
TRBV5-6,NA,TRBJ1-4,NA,CASSLGSPTNEKLFF,TGTGCCAGCAGCTTGGGTTCCCCAACTAATGAAAAACTGTTTTTT
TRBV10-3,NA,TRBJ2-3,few,CAISGTGRQTDTQYF,TGTGCCATCAGTGGTACCGGGCGACAAACAGATACGCAGTATTTT
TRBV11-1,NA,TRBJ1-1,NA,CASSSWGMNTEAFF,TGTGCCAGCAGCTCATGGGGGATGAACACTGAAGCTTTCTTT
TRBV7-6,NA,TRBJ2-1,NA,CASSSKERVGYNEQFF,TGTGCCAGCAGCTCAAAGGAGCGGGTGGGGTACAATGAGCAGTTCTTC
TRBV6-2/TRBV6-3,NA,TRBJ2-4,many,CASIGSQNIQYF,TGTGCCAGCATCGGTAGCCAAAACATTCAGTACTTC
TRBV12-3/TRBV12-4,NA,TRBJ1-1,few,CASKLVTGMNTEAFF,TGTGCCAGCAAGCTCGTTACGGGGATGAACACTGAAGCTTTCTTT
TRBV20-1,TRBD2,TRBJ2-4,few,CSARDGLAGAKNIQYF,TGCAGTGCTAGAGATGGGCTAGCGGGAGCCAAAAACATTCAGTACTTC
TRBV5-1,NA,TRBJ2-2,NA,CASSLGPQGGRTGELFF,TGCGCCAGCAGCTTGGGGCCCCAGGGGGGCCGCACCGGGGAGCTGTTTTTT